Below, 10 T cell receptor beta chains from the same sample are listed, as sequenced in a study of metastatic and nonmetastatic thyroid tumors. TCRdb reanalyzed the PCR reads via MiXCR. The sample lists around 14,000 clones, 25% occurring once. Each patient went into thyroid surgery without having received any treatment. The sequencing input was tumor tissue. The receptor source for this set is a female donor with papillary thyroid cancer or a benign thyroid nodule (not recorded which). Some clones in this sample may be carry-over from other donors' samples.

V gene TRBV10-1 combines with J gene TRBJ1-2; TRBD1 agrees at 7 bases. V trimming: 9 bases; J trimming: 2 bases; junction bases outside the gene matches: 15. This CDR3 comprises 16 residues. CDR1 is WNHNN, CDR2 SYGVQD, per germline (reference sequence). The CDR3 reads CASVQDLMTGNYGYTF. In nucleotides, the CDR3 is TGCGCCAGTGTACAGGATCTAATGACAGGGAACTATGGCTACACCTTC.

This clone came up a few times. This chain links TRBV6-1 with TRBJ1-2; 7 bases agree with TRBD1. The CDR3 is 15 residues long. Germline trimming cut 4 bases from V and 8 bases from J; bases unmatched to any gene: 13. CDR1 and CDR2 from the germline V gene are MNHNS and SASEGT. The CDR3 nucleotides read TGTGCCAGCAGTGCCCCGGACAGGTTGAGTCACGGCTACACCTTC. Residues: CASSAPDRLSHGYTF.

This clone was observed a single time. A much larger clonotype is one base distant, so this may be a read error. The CDR3 does not close with the conserved phenylalanine or tryptophan, likely indicating a read error. It is unclear where the CDR3 begins or ends on the DNA, so no DNA is shown, and the CDR3 is as TCRdb lists it. The chain links TRBV20-1 to TRBJ1-6; the table's D call TRBD1 went unverified against the DNA. The germline V gene encodes CDR1 DFQATT and CDR2 SNEGSKA (reference sequence). A total of 10 residues make up the CDR3, ends included. CDR3 amino acids: CSATGQSFHL.

Relative to its sample, this clone is medium-sized. The chain combines TRBV28 with TRBJ1-5, with TRBD1 matching over 7 bases. The CDR3 contains 18 residues. With 5 bases clipped from V and 2 bases from J, the junction kept 15 bases outside the gene matches. CDR1 and CDR2 (germline): MDHEN, SYDVKM. CDR3 sequence (DNA): TGTGCCAGCAGTCCTCCCCGAACCTTTACAGGGGGCAATCAGCCCCAGCATTTT. This gives the protein CASSPPRTFTGGNQPQHF.

By share, this clone counts as medium-sized. This chain uses TRBV6-1 with TRBJ2-7, with 7 bases lining up with TRBD2. J was trimmed by 0 bases and V by 6 bases; bases with no gene match: 8. Germline-derived CDR1 and CDR2 are MNHNS and SASEGT. The CDR3 is 15 amino acids. CDR3 in amino acids: CASSRTSAVSYEQYF. Written as DNA, the CDR3 is TGTGCCAGCAGCCGAACTAGCGCGGTCTCCTACGAGCAGTACTTC.

The rearrangement joins TRBV5-1 to TRBJ1-2; D is undetermined. Looked up from germline, CDR1 is SGHRS and CDR2 is YFSETQ. Deletions cut 0 bases from V and 6 bases from J, with 9 bases between. The CDR3 runs 13 residues. The CDR3: CASSLGNMDGYTF. The CDR3 DNA reads as TGCGCCAGCAGCTTGGGGAATATGGATGGCTACACCTTC.

This clone was seen at least ten times. CDR3 DNA: TGTGCCAGCAGGTGGACAGGAACTGGAAACACCATATATTTT. It translates to CASRWTGTGNTIYF. The chain combines TRBV12-3 or TRBV12-4 with TRBJ1-3; 7 nucleotides align to TRBD1. With V trimmed by 6 bases and J by 2 bases, 4 bases remained unmatched. This CDR3 is 14 amino acids long.

This chain uses TRBV5-1 with TRBJ1-2; the D is unclear. Germline V gene lookup returns CDR1 SGHRS and CDR2 YFSETQ. V lost 4 bases, J lost 7 bases, and 8 bases lay in between. CDR3 length: 11 residues. In DNA, the CDR3 is TGCGCCAGCAGCCCGGGCAGTGGCTACACCTTC. This codes for CASSPGSGYTF.

V and J are TRBV7-3 and TRBJ2-1, with D uncertain. The V end lost 0 bases, the J end lost 4 bases, and 16 bases lay between the germline ends. From germline, CDR1 is SGHTA and CDR2 FQGTGA. The CDR3 covers 17 residues. This chain's CDR3 is CASSLTMRRESYNEQFF. The CDR3 region has the DNA TGTGCCAGCAGCTTAACGATGCGGCGAGAAAGTTACAATGAGCAGTTCTTC.

This clone ranks as medium-sized. The chain recombines TRBV2 with TRBJ1-6, with TRBD1 identical over 8 bases. The CDR3 extends over 14 amino acids. J was trimmed by 10 bases and V by 4 bases; bases with no gene match: 6. Germline lookup yields CDR1 SNHLY and CDR2 FYNNEI. CDR3 nucleotide sequence: TGTGCCAGCAGTGGAACAGGGGGGGACTCACCCCTCCACTTT. Its protein is CASSGTGGDSPLHF.